Included here is one T cell receptor (beta chain) sequence, with context. In the original processing: Estimation of nucleated cell counts was performed using reference gene primer amplification. The data were produced by immunoSEQ multiplex PCR, yet TCRdb's version contains in-frame clones alone and is incomplete. The DNA gave D and trimming, while V, J and clone size come from that table. The sample includes approximately 300,000 clones, roughly 90% of them seen just once. The sample comes from a study of blood T cell repertoires in COVID-19. As for the study in general: There were acute and convalescent COVID-19 samples, and they came from the United States, Italy and Spain.

V dropped 7 bases and J dropped 4; count of bases not matched to a gene: 8. CDR1 and CDR2 from the germline V gene are MNHEY and SMNVEV (reference sequence). This CDR3 contains 15 residues. The sample consisted of peripheral blood. This clonotype was sampled from a woman aged 25-40 years with COVID-19, enrolled during active disease. The chain combines TRBV27 with TRBJ2-1; TRBD2 matches 9 bases. CDR3 coding DNA: TGTGCCAGCACTCCCCTAGCGGGAATTTACAATGAGCAGTTCTTC. Its protein product is CASTPLAGIYNEQFF.